These 29 T cell receptor beta chains were all obtained from the same sample, sequenced in a study of beta chain features in type 1 diabetes. The authors reverse transcribed all of the isolated RNA, so sequencing captured expressed TCRB transcripts. Clones were read by immunoSEQ multiplex PCR, and TCRdb kept only the in-frame ones, dropping some. The sample lists around 320,000 clones, 12% to 15% occurring once. The sample was central memory CD4+ T cells from blood. Source of these receptors: a man aged 25 to 45 in good health.

This clone was detected a few times. The chain couples TRBV6-6 to TRBJ2-1; D is possibly TRBD2 (6 bases). Germline V gene sequence: CDR1 MNHNY, CDR2 SVGAGI (reference sequence). Trimming removed 5 bases from V and 6 bases from J, with 17 bases in between. There are 15 residues in the CDR3. The DNA of the CDR3 is TGTGCCAGCAGTCGTAAACGGGAGACCGTCAATGAGCAGTTCTTC. This sequence encodes CASSRKRETVNEQFF.

This clone was found a few times. V usage is TRBV5-1 and J usage is TRBJ2-1; 7 nucleotides agree with TRBD2. The CDR3 length is 15 residues. Unmatched junction bases numbered 5, after V lost 5 bases and J lost 0 bases. From germline, CDR1 is SGHRS and CDR2 YFSETQ. This CDR3 reads CASSPGRSSYNEQFF. CDR3 sequence (DNA): TGCGCCAGCAGTCCCGGGAGGAGCTCCTACAATGAGCAGTTCTTC.

Note on this clone: Other DNA sequences in this sample translate to the same CDR3. J is TRBJ2-3 and V is TRBV2; D possibly corresponds to TRBD2 (6 bases). V was shortened by 6 bases and J by 5 bases, with 9 bases between the two germline ends. The CDR3 runs 12 residues. The germline gives CDR1 SNHLY, CDR2 FYNNEI. The CDR3 DNA reads as TGTGCCAGCAGCGCGCGGGGAGATACGCAGTATTTT. Translating gives CASSARGDTQYF.

This rearrangement joins TRBV6-5 to TRBJ1-4; TRBD1 is a possible D gene (6 bases). The germline gives CDR1 MNHEY, CDR2 SVGAGI. The CDR3 covers 12 residues. Trimming took 5 bases from V and 8 from J, leaving 9 bases between them. The CDR3 nucleotides read TGTGCCAGCAGTGCAGACAGGGAAAAACTGTTTTTT. This translates into CASSADREKLFF.

The V gene is TRBV5-1, the J gene TRBJ2-6, with 7 bases identical to TRBD2. Losses at the gene ends were 0 bases for V and 0 bases for J; bases not matched to a gene: 9. The CDR3 consists of 19 residues. The germline V gene encodes CDR1 SGHRS and CDR2 YFSETQ. The DNA of the CDR3 is TGCGCCAGCAGCTTGGCCGGGCTAGCGGTCTTCTCTGGGGCCAACGTCCTGACTTTC. Protein product: CASSLAGLAVFSGANVLTF.

This clone was counted only a few times. The V call is TRBV18, the J call TRBJ2-1; TRBD2 agrees at 8 bases. The CDR3 is 17 amino acids. Germline V gives CDR1 KGHSH, CDR2 LQKENI. V dropped 2 bases and J dropped 7; count of bases not matched to a gene: 13. The CDR3 sequence: CASSPGLAGTQGNEQFF. For the CDR3, the DNA is TGTGCCAGCTCACCAGGGTTAGCGGGGACCCAGGGGAATGAGCAGTTCTTC.

V usage is TRBV6-1 and J usage is TRBJ1-1; 10 nucleotides align to TRBD1. V trimming: 8 bases; J trimming: 5 bases; junction bases outside the gene matches: 5. Looked up from germline, CDR1 is MNHNS and CDR2 is SASEGT. The CDR3 contains 13 residues. The CDR3 reads CASGTGAQTEAFF. As DNA, the CDR3 is TGTGCCAGCGGGACAGGGGCTCAGACTGAAGCTTTCTTT.

In this sample, this clone turned up a few times. The chain links TRBV28 to TRBJ1-2; D gene ambiguous. The CDR3 loop spans 11 amino acids. Trimming stripped 6 bases from V and 8 bases from J, with 10 bases between. The V gene's germline CDR1 is MDHEN and CDR2 SYDVKM. The CDR3 spells CASRGIGGYTF. Written as DNA, the CDR3 is TGTGCCAGCAGGGGGATTGGCGGCTACACCTTC.

This clone was detected a few times. The same CDR3 also results from other DNA sequences found in this sample. V gene TRBV5-1 combines with J gene TRBJ2-3; D is undetermined. Trimming pared 4 bases from V and 0 bases from J, leaving 3 bases between. The germline CDR1 and CDR2 sequences are SGHRS and YFSETQ. There are 12 residues in the CDR3. In DNA form, the CDR3 reads TGCGCCAGCAGCGCAAGCACAGATACGCAGTATTTT. Amino acids: CASSASTDTQYF.

This clone occurred a few times. CDR3 sequence reads: CASSQLPGPALGGYTF. CDR3 bases: TGCGCCAGCAGCCAACTACCGGGACCTGCTCTGGGTGGCTACACCTTC. This chain links TRBV4-3 with TRBJ1-2, with D possibly being TRBD1 (5 bases). Germline assignment: CDR1 LGHNA and CDR2 YSLEER. Trimming stripped 2 bases from V and 7 bases from J, with 20 bases between. CDR3 length: 16 residues.

CDR3 DNA sequence: TGTGCCAGCAGTTTAACTGGGATAGAGCCCCAGCATTTT. Protein sequence: CASSLTGIEPQHF. The V gene is TRBV6-6, the J gene TRBJ1-5; no clear D. V lost 4 bases and J 8 bases, leaving 12 bases between the germline ends. The CDR3 totals 13 residues. Germline values: CDR1 MNHNY, CDR2 SVGAGI (reference sequence).

This clone turned up a few times. This chain connects TRBV18 to TRBJ1-5; D not resolved. V gave up 3 bases and J gave up 0 bases, with 9 bases separating them. This CDR3 comprises 15 residues. Germline V gene sequence: CDR1 KGHSH, CDR2 LQKENI. CDR3 residues: CASSPWGNSNQPQHF. The CDR3 region has the DNA TGTGCCAGCTCACCGTGGGGTAATAGCAATCAGCCCCAGCATTTT.

This clone was counted a few times. The rearrangement links TRBV21-1 to TRBJ2-3; the D segment call TRBD1 is taken from the table without a DNA check. TRBV21-1 has pseudogene status. The CDR3 loop spans 17 amino acids. The CDR3 reads CASSPVLRTGTKGGRYF. CDR3 sequence (DNA): TGTGCCAGCAGCCCAGTTTTGCGGACAGGGACCAAGGGCGGGCGGTATTTT.

This clone was observed a handful of times. The rearrangement links TRBV5-5 to TRBJ2-7; no reliable D call. Per germline, CDR1 SGHKS and CDR2 YYEKEE (reference sequence). The length of the CDR3 is 15 residues. V lost 0 bases to trimming and J lost 1 base, with 11 bases between them. CDR3 sequence (DNA): TGTGCCAGCAGCTTGGCAAGGTCTCCGTCCTACGAGCAGTACGTC. Its protein product is CASSLARSPSYEQYV.

This clone appeared a few times. This chain joins TRBV29-1 and TRBJ1-5; D perhaps matches TRBD1 (5 bases). Trimming removed 4 bases from V and 0 bases from J, with 13 bases in between. CDR1 and CDR2 (germline): SQVTM, ANQGSEA. CDR3 length: 15 residues. For the CDR3, the DNA is TGCAGCGTTGGCGGGGGGGTCCATAGCAATCAGCCCCAGCATTTT. This sequence encodes CSVGGGVHSNQPQHF.

The chain uses TRBV5-4 and TRBJ2-7, with D maybe TRBD1 (5 bases). V dropped 4 bases and J dropped 10 bases, with 24 bases sitting between them. CDR1 is SGHNT and CDR2 is YYREEE in the germline V gene (reference sequence). CDR3 size: 15 residues. The CDR3: CASSAQEILLSQQYF. The CDR3 bases are TGTGCCAGCAGCGCACAGGAGATCCTTCTCTCACAACAGTACTTC.

The rearrangement joins TRBV29-1 to TRBJ1-2; a weak D match, TRBD1 (5 bases). V was shortened by 4 bases and J by 1 base, with 16 bases between the two germline ends. Per the germline V gene, CDR1 is SQVTM and CDR2 is ANQGSEA. This CDR3 has 15 amino acids. CDR3 amino acids: CSVGVRDGFNYGYTF. CDR3 coding DNA: TGCAGCGTTGGTGTCCGGGACGGCTTTAACTATGGCTACACCTTC.

The sample holds a few counts of this clone. The genes are TRBV4-1 and TRBJ2-4; D is perhaps TRBD2 (5 bases). Germline V gene sequence: CDR1 MGHRA, CDR2 YSYEKL. The CDR3 has 15 residues. V was trimmed by 3 bases and J by 1 base, leaving 10 bases between them. CDR3 amino acids: CASSHPGLAKNIQYF. CDR3 coding DNA: TGCGCCAGCAGCCATCCCGGACTTGCCAAAAACATTCAGTACTTC.

In its sample, this clone was seen a few times. V gene TRBV10-3 combines with J gene TRBJ2-4, with TRBD1 as a possible D gene (6 bases). Germline V gene sequence: CDR1 ENHRY, CDR2 SYGVKD. The CDR3 loop spans 15 amino acids. V lost 6 bases and J 0 bases, leaving 12 bases between the germline ends. The CDR3 loop reads CAISPTGLAKNIQYF. The CDR3 bases are TGTGCCATCAGCCCCACAGGGCTAGCCAAAAACATTCAGTACTTC.

The sample holds a few counts of this clone. The chain carries TRBV6-1 and TRBJ1-1; tentative D call: TRBD1 (6 bases). CDR1 and CDR2 from the germline V gene are MNHNS and SASEGT. The CDR3 spans 12 residues. V lost 10 bases to trimming and J lost 3 bases, with 12 bases between them. Here the CDR3 DNA reads TGTGCCACTCAAGGGGGAGACACTGAAGCTTTCTTT. Encoded protein: CATQGGDTEAFF.

This clone turned up a few times. The chain is built from TRBV5-5 and TRBJ2-3; 9 bases fit TRBD2. Looked up from germline, CDR1 is SGHKS and CDR2 is YYEKEE (reference sequence). This CDR3 contains 16 residues. J was trimmed by 3 bases and V by 2 bases; bases with no gene match: 7. The DNA of the CDR3 is TGTGCCAGCAGCTTACAGGCGGGGGGGAGAACAGATACGCAGTATTTT. Protein: CASSLQAGGRTDTQYF.

Only a few counts were recorded for this clone. The chain links TRBV7-2 to TRBJ1-1, with TRBD1 as a possible D gene (5 bases). Germline loops: CDR1 SGHTA, CDR2 FQGNSA. The length of the CDR3 is 13 residues. V lost 5 bases to trimming and J lost 1 base, with 8 bases between them. Here the CDR3 DNA reads TGTGCCAGCAGCGGCCAGGGGAACACTGAAGCTTTCTTT. It specifies CASSGQGNTEAFF.

V gene TRBV5-6 combines with J gene TRBJ2-5; 8 nucleotides line up with TRBD1. The CDR3 has 13 residues. V was clipped by 4 bases and J by 4 bases; unmatched bases: 3. CDR1 and CDR2 from the germline V gene are SGHDT and YYEEEE. The DNA for the CDR3 is TGTGCCAGCAGCATAGGACAGGGAGAGACCCAGTACTTC. This codes for CASSIGQGETQYF.

This clone was counted only a few times. The chain has TRBV5-4 and TRBJ2-1; TRBD2 agrees at 12 bases. The CDR3 totals 15 residues. Germline values: CDR1 SGHNT, CDR2 YYREEE (reference sequence). The junction had 6 bases not matched to a gene; V was cut back by 4 bases and J by 7 bases. CDR3: CASSPTSGRSNEQFF. CDR3 sequence (DNA): TGTGCCAGCAGCCCGACTAGCGGGAGATCAAATGAGCAGTTCTTC.

This clone was seen only a few times. The CDR3 coding sequence is TGTGCCAGCAGCTTAAGATACGAGCAGTACTTC. Translated: CASSLRYEQYF. The rearrangement joins TRBV7-8 to TRBJ2-7; D ambiguous. Germline CDR1 and CDR2: SGHVS and FQNEAQ. The CDR3 is 11 amino acids. V lost 2 bases, J lost 4 bases, and 3 bases lay in between.

J is TRBJ2-1 and V is TRBV7-8, with 10 nucleotides matching TRBD2. Germline V CDR1 and CDR2: SGHVS, FQNEAQ. The V and J ends lost 2 bases and 6 bases, in that order; junction bases with no gene match: 7. There are 16 residues in the CDR3. CDR3 loop: CASSLRTSGTGNEQFF. CDR3 coding DNA: TGTGCCAGCAGCTTAAGAACTAGCGGGACGGGCAATGAGCAGTTCTTC.

A few counts support this clone. This chain joins TRBV9 and TRBJ2-5; a possible D gene is TRBD1 (6 bases). The germline V gene has CDR1 SGDLS and CDR2 YYNGEE. The CDR3 has 15 amino acids. The V and J ends lost 0 bases and 5 bases respectively, with 14 bases between them. The CDR3 here is CASSVEGHNEETQYF. In nucleotides, the CDR3 is TGTGCCAGCAGCGTAGAGGGACACAATGAGGAGACCCAGTACTTC.

The CDR3 region has the DNA TGTGCCAGCAGCTTGCAGGGGGGTGGAGGGCAGCCCCAGCATTTT. Its translation is CASSLQGGGGQPQHF. The rearrangement joins TRBV7-2 to TRBJ1-5, with 7 bases that match TRBD1. With V trimmed by 3 bases and J by 7 bases, 9 bases remained unmatched. The CDR3 sequence is 15 residues long. Germline V gene sequence: CDR1 SGHTA, CDR2 FQGNSA.

V usage is TRBV2 and J usage is TRBJ1-2, with 10 bases identical to TRBD1. Trimming at V came to 6 bases and at J to 4 bases, leaving 5 bases not matched to a gene. Germline CDR1 is SNHLY and CDR2 is FYNNEI. This CDR3 spans 14 amino acids. CDR3 DNA sequence: TGTGCCAGCAGAGGGGGACAGGGGCTCTATGGCTACACCTTC. Translating gives CASRGGQGLYGYTF. The full variable domain, completed using reference TRBV2 and TRBJ1-2, is EPEVTQTPSHQVTQMGQEVILRCVPISNHLYFYWYRQILGQKVEFLVSFYNNEISEKSEIFDDQFSVERPDGSNFTLKIRSTKLEDSAMYFCASRGGQGLYGYTFGSGTRLTVV.